The TCR beta chain described here comes from a study of identical twins. Study-wide results and caveats: Within monozygotic twins, out-of-frame TCR alpha sharing was underestimated by the models. Out-of-frame alpha sequences common to twins exhibited an excess of low generation probability. Carriage of fewer insertions was seen in abundant cord blood beta clonotypes, whereas memory repertoires showed none.

This clonotype was counted a few times. Its cognate antigen is unknown. Each CDR3 protein is one row after TCRdb ran MiXCR on the 5' RACE reads. The table has around 490,000 distinct CDR3 sequences, around 24% seen once. V was pared by 2 bases and J by 5 bases, with 6 bases of the junction left unmatched. The CDR3 extends over 15 amino acids. From germline, CDR1 is MNHNS and CDR2 SASEGT. Separately, the same data were catalogued under a study of yellow fever vaccine responses in identical twins. From that second work: Twins' vaccine T cell responses reportedly seemed partly convergent and partly personalized.

This chain uses TRBV6-1 with TRBJ2-1; 7 bases fit TRBD2. Input material: CD4+ T cells sorted from blood. This clonotype originated in a woman in her late teens or twenties in good health. For the CDR3, the DNA is TGTGCCAGCAGTGAATTACCGGGACTACACAATGAGCAGTTCTTC. Translation: CASSELPGLHNEQFF.